The clone carrying this T cell receptor beta chain was seen once. The data are from a study of T cells in Graves' hyperthyroidism and ophthalmopathy. Germline CDR1 reads MNHNS; CDR2 reads SASEGT. The V end lost 7 bases, the J end lost 7 bases, and 16 bases lay between the germline ends. The CDR3 contains 13 residues. From RNA transcripts, TCR beta CDR3 regions were amplified. A set of HTBI primers served as the primers for a first-round RT-PCR of the TCR CDR3. MiXCR was run by TCRdb on the multiplex PCR reads, yielding one entry per CDR3 protein. This table has more than 550,000 distinct CDR3 sequences, 17% appearing once.

The sequence was collected from a man aged 45-60 years with Graves' hyperthyroidism. The specimen was blood. The genes are TRBV6-1 and TRBJ1-2, with D uncertain. Written as DNA, the CDR3 is TGTGCCAGCACCGACCGGGGTTCTTTTGGCTACACCTTC. This encodes CASTDRGSFGYTF.